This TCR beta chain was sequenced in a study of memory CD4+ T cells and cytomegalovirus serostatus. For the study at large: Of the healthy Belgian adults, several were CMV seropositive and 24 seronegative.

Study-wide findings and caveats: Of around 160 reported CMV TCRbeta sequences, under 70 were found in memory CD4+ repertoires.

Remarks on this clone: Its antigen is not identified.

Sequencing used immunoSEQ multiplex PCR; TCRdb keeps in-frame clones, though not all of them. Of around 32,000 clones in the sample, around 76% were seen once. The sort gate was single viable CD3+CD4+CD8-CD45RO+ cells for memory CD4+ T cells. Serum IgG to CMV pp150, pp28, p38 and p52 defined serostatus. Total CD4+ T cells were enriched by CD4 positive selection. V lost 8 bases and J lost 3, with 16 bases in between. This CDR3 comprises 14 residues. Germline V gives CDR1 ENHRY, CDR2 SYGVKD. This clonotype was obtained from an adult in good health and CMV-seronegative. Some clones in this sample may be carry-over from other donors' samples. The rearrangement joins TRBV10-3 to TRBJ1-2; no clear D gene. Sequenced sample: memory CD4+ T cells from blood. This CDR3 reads CAIYRGSGDYGYTF. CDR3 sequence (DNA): TGTGCCATCTACCGAGGGTCGGGAGACTATGGCTACACCTTC.